This TCR beta chain was identified in a study of blood T cells in healthy people across ages. Findings and caveats of the study: Leaving the PBMCs unsorted stopped any conclusive comparison of naive versus antigen-experienced cells. The study found TCR beta diversity correlated strongly with naive T cell percentage.

Healthy individuals of Caucasian origin from Russia, aged roughly 6 to 100, served as donors. Germline V gives CDR1 SNHLY, CDR2 FYNNEI. The CDR3 is 12 residues long. This clonotype came up many times. The antigen is not known. Germline is not matched at one junction end, which may reflect a read error. Primers used in a second PCR of roughly 6 to 11 cycles were a sample-barcoded 5' primer and a J-beta primer mix. TCRdb analysed the 5' RACE reads with MiXCR anew, one entry per CDR3 protein. The table records around 1.7 million distinct CDR3 sequences, 25% to 30% of them present only once. The sample was blood. The receptor was isolated from a woman in her twenties or thirties in good health. This chain joins TRBV2 and TRBJ2-3; D is undetermined. The CDR3 sequence is CASSERTDTQYF. DNA of the CDR3: TGCGCCAGCAGTGAACGCACAGATACGCAGTATTTT.